Here is one T cell receptor (beta chain) with its context. Data came from immunoSEQ multiplex PCR; TCRdb stores just in-frame clones and leaves some out. The sample contains about 100,000 clones, about 84% of which appear only once. These data are taken from a study of blood T cell repertoires in COVID-19. The germline CDR1 and CDR2 sequences are SGHNT and YENEEA. The CDR3 contains 16 residues. Trimming pared 5 bases from V and 8 bases from J, leaving 22 bases between. This chain links TRBV11-3 with TRBJ2-1, with D possibly matching TRBD2 (7 bases). Material: peripheral blood. This clonotype was obtained from a human donor in a cohort sampled during active COVID-19. The DNA for the CDR3 is TGTGCCAGCAGCCATCCCCGGGGGGCACTAAGGGATGAGCAGTTCTTC. It encodes CASSHPRGALRDEQFF.